This T cell receptor (beta chain) was recovered during a study of CD8+CD57+ T cells in acquired aplastic anemia. On the study more broadly: Quantities of DNA derived from sorted CD4+ and CD8+ cells averaged around 3 ug.

The CDR3 totals 12 residues. Per germline, CDR1 KGHDR and CDR2 SFDVKD. V gave up 7 bases and J gave up 12 bases, with 15 bases separating them. Sequencing involved patients with CD8+CD57+ cell expansion previously shown by flow cytometry. Concerning this clonotype itself: What it binds is unknown.

Profiling that covered TCR beta VDJ and CDR3 relied on genomic DNA as its template. MiXCR was run by TCRdb on the reads, yielding one entry per CDR3 protein. Seen here are about 200,000 distinct CDR3 sequences, roughly 60% observed once, and the top ten hold about 60%. Study-level findings and limits: CD8+ Simpson's diversity in patients was not significantly different from that in controls. Patients and controls had in common approximately 29 CD8+ CDR3 sequences.

The clonotype originates from a human donor with aplastic anemia. The chain combines TRBV24-1 with TRBJ2-1; no reliable D call. Sample: sorted CD4+, CD8+, or CD8+CD57+ T cells (not recorded which) from PBMCs. The CDR3 DNA sequence: TGTGCCACCAGAGGTTCCGGACCGGGGCAGTTCTTC. Encoded protein: CATRGSGPGQFF.